The 24 T cell receptor beta chains presented below share a single source sample, sequenced in a study of human T cells and chemical hapten exposure. Time point indicated: patch test 2, 6 weeks after DPC sensitization. Treatment of the sample: therapeutic diphenylcyclopropenone sensitization with weekly scalp DPC. MiXCR, applied by TCRdb to the RACE reads, yields one record per CDR3 protein. The sample records 75,000 to 90,000 distinct CDR3 sequences, 10% being singletons. The sample was whole blood, taken in connection with sensitization to the hapten diphenylcyclopropenone (DPC). The source of these receptors is a woman aged 50 to 65 with alopecia areata. Some clones in this sample may be carry-over from other donors' samples.

This clonotype was found many times. CDR3 DNA sequence: TGTGCCAGCAGCCGAGGACTAGCGGGAGAGCTGTTTTTT. Its protein is CASSRGLAGELFF. The chain carries TRBV2 and TRBJ2-2; 12 bases match TRBD2. Germline V gene data show CDR1 as SNHLY and CDR2 as FYNNEI. The CDR3 loop spans 13 amino acids. The V and J ends lost 6 bases and 11 bases, in that order; junction bases with no gene match: 4.

This clonotype was seen many times. The CDR3 does not close with the conserved phenylalanine or tryptophan, likely indicating a read error. The rearrangement joins TRBV29-1 to TRBJ1-2; no reliable D call. Deletions cut 7 bases from V and 4 bases from J, with 16 bases between. Germline-derived CDR1 and CDR2 are SQVTM and ANQGSEA. This CDR3 has 13 amino acids. The CDR3 is CSAPGDDLYGYTL. CDR3 sequence (DNA): TGCAGCGCGCCAGGAGACGACCTCTATGGCTACACCCTC.

There are many counts of this clonotype. The CDR3 region is CASSLRAANWGELFF. In nucleotides, the CDR3 is TGTGCCAGCAGCCTAAGGGCGGCCAATTGGGGGGAGCTGTTTTTT. The chain uses TRBV14 and TRBJ2-2; unclear D gene. Trimming shortened V by 4 bases and J by 8 bases, and 17 bases separated the two germline ends. Germline values: CDR1 SGHDN, CDR2 FVKESK. This CDR3 is built from 15 residues.

This clonotype was picked up many times. V and J are TRBV29-1 and TRBJ2-1; TRBD2 agrees at 9 bases. There are 11 residues in the CDR3. The junction had 4 bases not matched to a gene; V was cut back by 3 bases and J by 13 bases. Germline V gene sequence: CDR1 SQVTM, CDR2 ANQGSEA. For the CDR3, the DNA is TGCAGCGTTGAGCGGGAGGGCCTCCAGTTCTTC. It translates to CSVEREGLQFF.

Only a few counts were recorded for this clonotype. The chain links TRBV28 to TRBJ2-1; D call uncertain. Trimming took off 9 bases at V and 4 bases at J, with 7 bases between the two ends. The CDR3 is 11 amino acids. CDR1 and CDR2 (germline): MDHEN, SYDVKM. CDR3 sequence (DNA): TGTGCCAGTAAGCAATACAATGAGCAGTTCTTC. Protein: CASKQYNEQFF.

This clonotype was observed at least ten times. The chain is built from TRBV18 and TRBJ2-1; D is unclear. Looked up from germline, CDR1 is KGHSH and CDR2 is LQKENI. The CDR3 extends over 12 amino acids. The V and J ends lost 2 bases and 8 bases respectively, with 7 bases between them. As DNA, the CDR3 is TGTGCCAGCTCACCAGAACACTATGAGCAGTTCTTC. Its protein is CASSPEHYEQFF.

In its sample, this clonotype was seen many times. The genes are TRBV5-1 and TRBJ2-7; D is unresolved. CDR3 length equals 15 residues. Trimming removed 5 bases at V and 2 bases at J, with 17 bases between. CDR1 is SGHRS, CDR2 YFSETQ, per germline. CDR3 in amino acids: CASRSWRSPTYEQYF. The CDR3 bases are TGCGCCAGCAGGAGTTGGCGGTCCCCCACCTACGAGCAGTACTTC.

This clonotype was counted at least ten times. The CDR3 loop is CSARDVSGSPQETQYF. The CDR3 region has the DNA TGCAGTGCTAGAGATGTTAGCGGGAGCCCCCAAGAGACCCAGTACTTC. This rearrangement joins TRBV20-1 to TRBJ2-5, with 9 nucleotides matching TRBD2. The CDR3 spans 16 residues. The J segment lost 1 base and the V segment lost 0 bases, leaving 6 bases of the junction unmatched. Germline CDR1 and CDR2: DFQATT and SNEGSKA (reference sequence).

This sequence joins TRBV20-1 and TRBJ2-7; D not resolved. V was pared by 4 bases and J by 5 bases, with 12 bases between. CDR3 length equals 12 residues. The germline gives CDR1 DFQATT, CDR2 SNEGSKA (reference sequence). The CDR3 sequence: CSATIKPDEQYF. The CDR3 DNA is TGCAGTGCTACTATAAAGCCCGACGAGCAGTACTTC.

This clonotype was picked up many times. The genes are TRBV20-1 and TRBJ1-1, with TRBD1 as a possible D gene (5 bases). The CDR3 totals 16 residues. Between the trimmed V and J ends, which lost 7 bases and 9 bases, there was a span of 30 bases. CDR1 is DFQATT and CDR2 is SNEGSKA in the germline V gene (reference sequence). CDR3 loop: CSGARVAPGVYCKAFF. As DNA, the CDR3 is TGCAGTGGGGCTAGGGTGGCGCCGGGGGTTTATTGTAAAGCTTTCTTT.

This clonotype was seen a handful of times. The chain recombines TRBV7-2 with TRBJ2-7; 7 nucleotides line up with TRBD2. The CDR3 covers 16 residues. From germline, CDR1 is SGHTA and CDR2 FQGNSA. V trimming: 2 bases; J trimming: 0 bases; junction bases outside the gene matches: 7. The CDR3 spells CASSLTVGGSSYEQYF. CDR3 sequence (DNA): TGTGCCAGCAGCTTAACGGTCGGCGGGAGCTCCTACGAGCAGTACTTC.

This clonotype was seen a few times. This sequence joins TRBV20-1 and TRBJ1-5, with 7 bases that match TRBD1. This CDR3 has 14 amino acids. Germline CDR1 DFQATT, CDR2 SNEGSKA (reference sequence). After removal of 6 bases from V and 3 bases from J, the junction contained 8 bases not matched to a gene. CDR3 in DNA: TGCAGTGCCCCGCAGACAGGGCCCAATCAGCCCCAGCATTTT. It yields the protein CSAPQTGPNQPQHF.

Ten or more counts support this clonotype. J is TRBJ1-1 and V is TRBV20-1, with a tentative D call TRBD1 (5 bases). CDR3 length: 13 residues. Germline V CDR1 and CDR2: DFQATT, SNEGSKA (reference sequence). The ends were cut back, 6 bases at V and 2 bases at J, with 13 bases in the middle. CDR3: CSALTDSNTEAFF. In nucleotides, the CDR3 is TGCAGTGCCCTTACAGACAGCAACACTGAAGCTTTCTTT.

The chain links TRBV29-1 to TRBJ1-2, with D unresolved. The CDR3 totals 12 residues. V was cut by 7 bases and J by 1 base, with 10 bases left in between. CDR1 and CDR2 (germline): SQVTM, ANQGSEA. CDR3 DNA: TGCAGCGATTCGGAGAGTAACTATGGCTACACCTTC. Amino acid sequence: CSDSESNYGYTF.

This clonotype was seen ten or more times. The chain is built from TRBV5-8 and TRBJ2-6; D gene unclear. Deletions cut 0 bases from V and 4 bases from J, with 11 bases between. Germline V CDR1 and CDR2: SGHTS, YDEGEE. CDR3 length: 16 residues. The CDR3 spells CASSLALTPGANVLTF. For the CDR3, the DNA is TGTGCCAGCAGCTTGGCCCTAACCCCCGGGGCCAACGTCCTGACTTTC.

This clonotype was counted many times. The CDR3 DNA sequence: TGTGCCTGGAGCCGGGACTACACCGGGGAGCTGTTTTTT. It codes for CAWSRDYTGELFF. The J gene is TRBJ2-2, the V gene TRBV30, with D maybe TRBD2 (6 bases). In germline, CDR1 is GTSNPN, CDR2 SVGIG (reference sequence). The V and J ends lost 3 bases and 3 bases respectively, with 8 bases between them. CDR3 length: 13 residues.

This clonotype was seen repeatedly, ten times or more. The chain is built from TRBV7-9 and TRBJ2-7; D might be TRBD2 (5 bases). Trimming shortened V by 4 bases and J by 0 bases, and 13 bases separated the two germline ends. This CDR3 has 15 residues. CDR1 and CDR2 from the germline V gene are SEHNR and FQNEAQ (reference sequence). The CDR3 DNA is TGTGCCAGCAGCTGGACGGACTCCTACTCCTACGAGCAGTACTTC. It is translated as CASSWTDSYSYEQYF.

Here the CDR3 reads CASSPLVRSGEQFF. For the CDR3, the DNA is TGTGCCAGCAGCCCGTTAGTCAGATCTGGTGAGCAGTTCTTC. This chain uses TRBV3-1 with TRBJ2-1, with unresolved D. CDR3 length: 14 amino acids. Germline V gene sequence: CDR1 LGHDT, CDR2 YNNKEL (reference sequence). Trimming took 4 bases from V and 9 from J, leaving 16 bases between them.

J is TRBJ1-1 and V is TRBV18; D perhaps matches TRBD1 (6 bases). Germline V gene sequence: CDR1 KGHSH, CDR2 LQKENI. The CDR3 contains 14 residues. V was shortened by 4 bases and J by 4 bases, with 13 bases between the two germline ends. CDR3 nucleotides: TGTGCCAGCTCACAATCAGGGGAAAGCACTGAAGCTTTCTTT. Its protein product is CASSQSGESTEAFF.

The rearrangement joins TRBV2 to TRBJ2-3, with 8 bases matching TRBD1. Germline CDR1 and CDR2: SNHLY and FYNNEI. The CDR3 runs 15 residues. V trimming: 6 bases; J trimming: 4 bases; junction bases outside the gene matches: 9. The CDR3 region is CASRIDRGEADTQYF. The CDR3 DNA reads TGTGCCAGCAGGATAGACAGGGGTGAGGCAGATACGCAGTATTTT.

V is TRBV2 and J is TRBJ2-5, with D possibly TRBD2 on 5 matching bases. The ends were cut back, 7 bases at V and 3 bases at J, with 12 bases in the middle. Germline values: CDR1 SNHLY, CDR2 FYNNEI. This CDR3 spans 13 amino acids. CDR3 in amino acids: CASMTDLEETQYF. For the CDR3, the DNA is TGTGCCAGCATGACGGACTTAGAAGAGACCCAGTACTTC.

This clonotype was seen ten or more times. This chain connects TRBV20-1 to TRBJ1-4; no reliable D call. V shed 0 bases and J shed 4 bases, with 9 bases lying between them. This CDR3 contains 14 residues. Germline loops: CDR1 DFQATT, CDR2 SNEGSKA (reference sequence). The CDR3 bases are TGCAGTGCTAGAGATACGCGCGTTAATGAAAAACTGTTTTTT. It is translated as CSARDTRVNEKLFF.

This clonotype was detected a few times. The rearrangement uses TRBV14 and TRBJ2-7; D remains unclear. Trimming removed 6 bases at V and 6 bases at J, with 9 bases between. The V gene's germline CDR1 is SGHDN and CDR2 FVKESK. There are 11 residues in the CDR3. CDR3 residues: CASRGLGEQYF. The CDR3 region has the DNA TGTGCCAGCAGGGGTTTGGGCGAGCAGTACTTC.

The CDR3 region is CASSPIGGNTEAFF. Written as DNA, the CDR3 is TGTGCCAGCAGTCCCATTGGGGGGAACACTGAAGCTTTCTTT. The chain uses TRBV6-5 and TRBJ1-1, with a possible D match to TRBD1 (5 bases). Trimming took 5 bases from V and 1 from J, leaving 11 bases between them. The CDR3 has 14 residues. Per germline, CDR1 MNHEY and CDR2 SVGAGI.